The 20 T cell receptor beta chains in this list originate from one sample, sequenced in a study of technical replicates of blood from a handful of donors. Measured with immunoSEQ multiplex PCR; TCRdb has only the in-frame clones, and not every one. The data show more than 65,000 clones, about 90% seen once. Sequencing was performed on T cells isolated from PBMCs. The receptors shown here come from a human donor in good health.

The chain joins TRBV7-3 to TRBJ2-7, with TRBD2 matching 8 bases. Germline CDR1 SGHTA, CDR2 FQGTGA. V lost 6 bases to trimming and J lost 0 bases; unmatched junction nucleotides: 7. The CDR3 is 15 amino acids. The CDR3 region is CASSTGGPSSYEQYF. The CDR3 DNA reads TGTGCCAGCAGTACGGGGGGGCCGAGCTCCTACGAGCAGTACTTC.

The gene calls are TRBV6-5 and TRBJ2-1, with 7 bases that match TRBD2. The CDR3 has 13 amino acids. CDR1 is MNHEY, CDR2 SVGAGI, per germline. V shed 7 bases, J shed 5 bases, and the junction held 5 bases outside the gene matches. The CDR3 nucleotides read TGTGCCAGCACGACTAGCTTTAACAATGAGCAGTTCTTC. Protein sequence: CASTTSFNNEQFF.

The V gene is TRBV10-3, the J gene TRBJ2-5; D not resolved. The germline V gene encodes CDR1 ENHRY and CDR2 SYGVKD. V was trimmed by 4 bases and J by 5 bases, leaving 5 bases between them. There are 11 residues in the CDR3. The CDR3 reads CAISGGETQYF. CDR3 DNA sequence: TGTGCCATCAGTGGTGGCGAGACCCAGTACTTC.

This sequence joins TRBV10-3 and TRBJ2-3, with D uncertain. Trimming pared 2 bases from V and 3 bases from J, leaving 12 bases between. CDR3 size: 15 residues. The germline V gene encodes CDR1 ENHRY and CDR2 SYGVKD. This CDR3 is CAISEKVSRTDTQYF. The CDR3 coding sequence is TGTGCCATCAGTGAGAAGGTTAGCAGAACAGATACGCAGTATTTT.

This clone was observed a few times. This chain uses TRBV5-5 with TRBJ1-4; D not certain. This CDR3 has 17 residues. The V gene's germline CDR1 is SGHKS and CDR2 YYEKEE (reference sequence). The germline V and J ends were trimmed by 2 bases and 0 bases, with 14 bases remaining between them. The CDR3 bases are TGTGCCAGCAGCTTTTGGGGAGTGAGGACAACTAATGAAAAACTGTTTTTT. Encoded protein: CASSFWGVRTTNEKLFF.

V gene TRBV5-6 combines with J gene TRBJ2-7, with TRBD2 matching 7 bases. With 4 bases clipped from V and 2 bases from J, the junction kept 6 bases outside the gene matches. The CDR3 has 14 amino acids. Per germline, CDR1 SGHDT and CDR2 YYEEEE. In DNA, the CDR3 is TGTGCCAGCAGCGGAGCGGGGAGTACCTACGAGCAGTACTTC. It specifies CASSGAGSTYEQYF. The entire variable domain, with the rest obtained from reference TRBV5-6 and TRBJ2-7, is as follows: DAGVTQSPTHLIKTRGQQVTLRCSPKSGHDTVSWYQQALGQGPQFIFQYYEEEERQRGNFPDRFSGHQFPNYSSELNVNALLLGDSALYLCASSGAGSTYEQYFGPGTRLTVT.

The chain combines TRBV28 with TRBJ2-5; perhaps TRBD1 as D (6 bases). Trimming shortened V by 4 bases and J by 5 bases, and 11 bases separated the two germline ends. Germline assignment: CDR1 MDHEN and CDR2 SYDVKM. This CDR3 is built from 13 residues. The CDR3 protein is CASSSRGTETQYF. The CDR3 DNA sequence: TGTGCCAGCAGTTCTAGGGGGACGGAGACCCAGTACTTC.

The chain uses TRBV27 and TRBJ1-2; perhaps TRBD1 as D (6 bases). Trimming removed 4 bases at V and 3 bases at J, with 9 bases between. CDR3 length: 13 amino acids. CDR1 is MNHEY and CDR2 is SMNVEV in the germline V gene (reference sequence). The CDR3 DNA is TGTGCCAGCAGTTATAGGACAGACTATGGCTACACCTTC. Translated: CASSYRTDYGYTF.

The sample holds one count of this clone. The CDR3 nucleotides are TGCGCCAGCAGGTCGTTCCTGGGCACCAACGAGCAGTACTTC. Translating gives CASRSFLGTNEQYF. J is TRBJ2-7 and V is TRBV5-1, with D uncertain. There are 14 residues in the CDR3. CDR1 is SGHRS and CDR2 is YFSETQ in the germline V gene. V was cut by 5 bases and J by 5 bases, with 17 bases left in between.

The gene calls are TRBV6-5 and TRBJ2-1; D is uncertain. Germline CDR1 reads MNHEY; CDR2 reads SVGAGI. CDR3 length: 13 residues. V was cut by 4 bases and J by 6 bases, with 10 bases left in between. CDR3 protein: CASSWAPPNEQFF. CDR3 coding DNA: TGTGCCAGCAGTTGGGCCCCGCCCAATGAGCAGTTCTTC.

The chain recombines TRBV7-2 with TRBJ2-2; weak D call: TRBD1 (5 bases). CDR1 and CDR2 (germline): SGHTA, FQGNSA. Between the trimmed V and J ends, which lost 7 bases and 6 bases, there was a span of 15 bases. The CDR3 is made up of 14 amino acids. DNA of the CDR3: TGTGCCAGCACTGAAGGACATCGGGCCGGGGAGCTGTTTTTT. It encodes CASTEGHRAGELFF.

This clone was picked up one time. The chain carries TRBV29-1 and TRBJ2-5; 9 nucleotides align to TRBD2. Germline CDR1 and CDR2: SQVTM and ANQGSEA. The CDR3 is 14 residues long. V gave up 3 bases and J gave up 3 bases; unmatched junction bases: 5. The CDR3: CSVDGLAIKETQYF. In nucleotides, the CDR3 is TGCAGCGTTGACGGACTAGCGATCAAAGAGACCCAGTACTTC.

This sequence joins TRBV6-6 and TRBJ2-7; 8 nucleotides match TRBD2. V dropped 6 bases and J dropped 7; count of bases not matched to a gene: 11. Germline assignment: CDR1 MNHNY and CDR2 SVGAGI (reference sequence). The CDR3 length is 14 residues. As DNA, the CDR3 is TGTGCCAGCAGGCGCGGGAGGAGGGATTATGAGCAGTACTTC. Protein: CASRRGRRDYEQYF.

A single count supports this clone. The CDR3 reads CAATNRDSVTDTQYF. The CDR3 region has the DNA TGTGCCGCCACTAACCGGGACAGTGTCACAGATACGCAGTATTTT. J is TRBJ2-3 and V is TRBV2, with 7 bases that match TRBD1. Germline CDR1 is SNHLY and CDR2 is FYNNEI. This CDR3 comprises 15 residues. V dropped 11 bases and J dropped 2; count of bases not matched to a gene: 13.

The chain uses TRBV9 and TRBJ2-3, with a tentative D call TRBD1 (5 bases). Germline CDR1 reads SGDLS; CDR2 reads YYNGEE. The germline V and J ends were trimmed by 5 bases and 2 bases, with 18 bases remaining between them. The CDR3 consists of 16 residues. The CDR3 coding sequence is TGTGCCAGCAGGGGGCCTTTTCGGGCGTCCACAGATACGCAGTATTTT. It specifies CASRGPFRASTDTQYF. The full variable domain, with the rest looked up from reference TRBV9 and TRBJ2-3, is DSGVTQTPKHLITATGQRVTLRCSPRSGDLSVYWYQQSLDQGLQFLIQYYNGEERAKGNILERFSAQQFPDLHSELNLSSLELGDSALYFCASRGPFRASTDTQYFGPGTRLTVL.

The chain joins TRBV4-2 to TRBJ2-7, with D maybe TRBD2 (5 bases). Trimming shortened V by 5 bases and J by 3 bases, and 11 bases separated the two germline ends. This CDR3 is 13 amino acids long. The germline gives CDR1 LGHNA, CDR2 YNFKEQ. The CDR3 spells CASSNVAHYEQYF. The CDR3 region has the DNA TGTGCCAGCAGCAACGTAGCGCACTACGAGCAGTACTTC.

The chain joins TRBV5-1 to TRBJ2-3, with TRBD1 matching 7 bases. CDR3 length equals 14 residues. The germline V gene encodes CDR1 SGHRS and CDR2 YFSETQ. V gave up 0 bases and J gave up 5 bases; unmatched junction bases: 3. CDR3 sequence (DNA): TGCGCCAGCAGCTTGGGACAGGGAATAGATACGCAGTATTTT. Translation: CASSLGQGIDTQYF.

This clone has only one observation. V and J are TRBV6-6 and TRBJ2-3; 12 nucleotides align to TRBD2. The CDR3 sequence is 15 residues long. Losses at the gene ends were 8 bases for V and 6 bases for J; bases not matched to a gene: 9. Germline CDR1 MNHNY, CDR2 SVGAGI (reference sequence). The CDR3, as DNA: TGTGCCAGCGGACAGACTAGCGGGAGTTACGATACGCAGTATTTT. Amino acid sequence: CASGQTSGSYDTQYF.

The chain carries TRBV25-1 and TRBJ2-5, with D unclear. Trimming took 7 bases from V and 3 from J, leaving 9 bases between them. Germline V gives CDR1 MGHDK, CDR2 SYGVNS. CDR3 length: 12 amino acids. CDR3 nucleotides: TGTGCCAGCATGGCACCAAAAGAGACCCAGTACTTC. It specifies CASMAPKETQYF.

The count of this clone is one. CDR3 nucleotide sequence: TGTGCCAGCAAGGACAGGGTCCAAGAGACCCAGTACTTC. Amino acid sequence: CASKDRVQETQYF. The V call is TRBV5-4, the J call TRBJ2-5, with 8 nucleotides matching TRBD1. CDR3 length: 13 amino acids. V gave up 6 bases and J gave up 1 base; unmatched junction bases: 2. Looked up from germline, CDR1 is SGHNT and CDR2 is YYREEE (reference sequence).